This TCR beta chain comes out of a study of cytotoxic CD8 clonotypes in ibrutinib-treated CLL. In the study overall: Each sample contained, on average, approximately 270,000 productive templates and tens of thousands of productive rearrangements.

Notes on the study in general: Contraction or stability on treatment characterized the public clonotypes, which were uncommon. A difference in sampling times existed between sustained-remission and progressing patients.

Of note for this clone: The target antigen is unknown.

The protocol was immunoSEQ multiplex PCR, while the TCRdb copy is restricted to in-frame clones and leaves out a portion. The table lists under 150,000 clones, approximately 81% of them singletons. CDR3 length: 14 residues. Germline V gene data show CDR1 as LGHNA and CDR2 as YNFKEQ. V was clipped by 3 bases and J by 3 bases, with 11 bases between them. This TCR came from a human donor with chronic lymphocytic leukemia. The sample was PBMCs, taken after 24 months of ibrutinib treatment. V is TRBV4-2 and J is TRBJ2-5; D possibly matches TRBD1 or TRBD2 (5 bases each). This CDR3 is CASSHTRGKETQYF. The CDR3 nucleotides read TGTGCCAGCAGCCATACTAGGGGCAAAGAGACCCAGTACTTC.